This TCR beta chain is drawn from a study of cytomegalovirus exposure and HLA in healthy donors. Whole-study context: Tens of millions of unique TCRs from HLA-typed donors made up an early data release.

In the PCR, 60 Vbeta and 13 Jbeta primers were used. Data came from immunoSEQ multiplex PCR; TCRdb stores just in-frame clones and leaves some out. The sample carries some 150,000 clones, under 85% recorded once. The CDR3 is 17 amino acids. The V and J ends lost 4 bases and 4 bases, in that order; junction bases with no gene match: 12. The germline CDR1 and CDR2 sequences are SGHRS and YFSETQ. The V call is TRBV5-1, the J call TRBJ1-3; 9 bases are a match to TRBD1. The sequenced sample consisted of PBMCs. The clonotype was recovered from a man aged 18 to 35 in good health and CMV-seronegative. CDR3 region: CASSPIRPGQGGNTIYF. The CDR3 nucleotides are TGCGCCAGCAGCCCGATCCGACCGGGACAGGGCGGAAACACCATATATTTT.